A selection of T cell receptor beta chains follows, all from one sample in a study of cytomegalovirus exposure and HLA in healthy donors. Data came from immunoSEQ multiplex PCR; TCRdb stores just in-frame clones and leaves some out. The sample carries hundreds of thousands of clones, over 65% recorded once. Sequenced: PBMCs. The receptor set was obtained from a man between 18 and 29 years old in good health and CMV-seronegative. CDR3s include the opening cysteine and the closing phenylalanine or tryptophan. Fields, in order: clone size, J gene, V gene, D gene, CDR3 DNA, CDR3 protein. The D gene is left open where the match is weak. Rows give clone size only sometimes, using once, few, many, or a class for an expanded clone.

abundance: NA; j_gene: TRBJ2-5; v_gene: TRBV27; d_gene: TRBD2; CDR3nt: TGTGCCAGCAGGAAGTCCCGGACTAGCGGGAGAGGGGGAGAGACCCAGTACTTC; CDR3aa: CASRKSRTSGRGGETQYF
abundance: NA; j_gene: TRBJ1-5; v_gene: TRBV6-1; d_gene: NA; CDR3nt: TGTGCCAGCTCGGGACAACCTGGCAATCAGCCCCAGCATTTT; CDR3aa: CASSGQPGNQPQHF
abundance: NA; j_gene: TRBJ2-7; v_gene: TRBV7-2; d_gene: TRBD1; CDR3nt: TGTGCCAGCAAGGAATGGACAGGAAGCTCCTACGAGCAGTACTTC; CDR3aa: CASKEWTGSSYEQYF
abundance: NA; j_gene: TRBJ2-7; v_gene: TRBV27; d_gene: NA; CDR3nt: TGTGCCAGCAGTTTAGCAGGGGCAACCTACGAGCAGTACTTC; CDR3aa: CASSLAGATYEQYF
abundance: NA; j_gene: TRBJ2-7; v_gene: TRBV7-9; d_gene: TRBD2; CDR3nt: TGTGCCAGCACCCCCCGGGAGGGGGTCGCACCTTACGAGCAGTACTTC; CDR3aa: CASTPREGVAPYEQYF
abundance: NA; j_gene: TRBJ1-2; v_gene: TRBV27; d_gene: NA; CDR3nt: TGTGCCAGCAGCCGCTCCAGACAGGTCTTGGGCTACACCTTC; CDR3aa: CASSRSRQVLGYTF
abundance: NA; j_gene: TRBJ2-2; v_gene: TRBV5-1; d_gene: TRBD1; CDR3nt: TGCGCCAGCAAACGGTTAGGACAGGGTTCCGGGGAGCTGTTTTTT; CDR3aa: CASKRLGQGSGELFF
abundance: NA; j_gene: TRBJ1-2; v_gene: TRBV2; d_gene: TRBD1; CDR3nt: TGTGCCAGCAGTTGGGGACAGGGGACCCTCTATGGCTACACCTTC; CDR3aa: CASSWGQGTLYGYTF
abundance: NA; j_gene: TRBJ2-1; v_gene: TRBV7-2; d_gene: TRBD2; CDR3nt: TGTGCCAGCAGCATGGGACTAGCGGGAGGTTACAATGAGCAGTTCTTC; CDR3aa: CASSMGLAGGYNEQFF
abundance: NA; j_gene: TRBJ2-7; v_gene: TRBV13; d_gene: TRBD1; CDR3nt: TGTGCCAGCAGCCCCCGGGACAGGGTGGAAGGGGCCTACGAGCAGTACTTC; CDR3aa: CASSPRDRVEGAYEQYF
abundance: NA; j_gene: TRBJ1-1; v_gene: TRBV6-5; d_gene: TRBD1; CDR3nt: TGTGCCAGCAGTACTCCAGGGGGAAGGGAAGCTTTCTTT; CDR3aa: CASSTPGGREAFF
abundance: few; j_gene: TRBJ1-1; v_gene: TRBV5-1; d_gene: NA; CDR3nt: TGCGCCAGCAGCCACTCGGGGTATAAGGAAGCTTTCTTT; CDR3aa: CASSHSGYKEAFF
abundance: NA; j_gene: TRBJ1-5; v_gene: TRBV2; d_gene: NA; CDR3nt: TGTGCCAGCAGTTCGGGACTGAGATATAGCAATCAGCCCCAGCATTTT; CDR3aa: CASSSGLRYSNQPQHF
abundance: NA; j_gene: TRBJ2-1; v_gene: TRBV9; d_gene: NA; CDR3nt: TGTGCCAGCAGCCCCCTCGAGCTTCTCTCCTACAATGAGCAGTTCTTC; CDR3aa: CASSPLELLSYNEQFF
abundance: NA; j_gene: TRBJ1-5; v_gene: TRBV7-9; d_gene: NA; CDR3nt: TGTGCCAGCAGCTTGGCCGGGTCCCAGGGGAATCAGCCCCAGCATTTT; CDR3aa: CASSLAGSQGNQPQHF
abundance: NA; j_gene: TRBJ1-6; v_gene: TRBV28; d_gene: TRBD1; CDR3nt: TGTGCCACCAGGGGGACAGCCACTTCACCCCTCCACTTT; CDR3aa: CATRGTATSPLHF
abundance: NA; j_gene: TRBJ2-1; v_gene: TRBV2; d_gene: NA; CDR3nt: TGTGCCAGCCCAGATTACAATGAGCAGTTCTTC; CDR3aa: CASPDYNEQFF
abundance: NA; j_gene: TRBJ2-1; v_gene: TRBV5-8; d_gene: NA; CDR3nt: TGTGCCAGCAGCTTGGCTACCTACAATGAGCAGTTCTTC; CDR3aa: CASSLATYNEQFF
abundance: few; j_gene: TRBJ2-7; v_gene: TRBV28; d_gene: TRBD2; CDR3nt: TGTGCCAGCAGTCGGACTAGCGGGGATGGCTGGTACTTC; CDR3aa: CASSRTSGDGWYF
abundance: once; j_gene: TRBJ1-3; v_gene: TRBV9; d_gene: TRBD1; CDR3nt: TGTGCCAGCAGCGTCGGAACCGGGACAGGGTGGAACACCATATATTTT; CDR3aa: CASSVGTGTGWNTIYF
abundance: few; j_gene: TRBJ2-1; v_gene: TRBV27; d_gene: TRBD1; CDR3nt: TGTGCCAGCAGTTTAGGGACAGGGGGGTACAATGAGCAGTTCTTC; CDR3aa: CASSLGTGGYNEQFF
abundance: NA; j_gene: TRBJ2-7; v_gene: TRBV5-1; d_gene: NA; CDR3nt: TGCGCCAGCAGCTTTTGGCGGGAAGGGACCTACGAGCAGTACTTC; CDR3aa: CASSFWREGTYEQYF
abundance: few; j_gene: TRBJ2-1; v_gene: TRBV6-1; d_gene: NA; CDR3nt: TGTGCCAGCAGTGAACTCCAGGGCTCGGATGAGCAGTTCTTC; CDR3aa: CASSELQGSDEQFF
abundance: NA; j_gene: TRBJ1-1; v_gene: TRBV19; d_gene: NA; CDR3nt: TGTGCCAGTAGAAGAGGACAAACGAACACTGAAGCTTTCTTT; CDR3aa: CASRRGQTNTEAFF
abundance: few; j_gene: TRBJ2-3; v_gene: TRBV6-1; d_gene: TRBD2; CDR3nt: TGTGCCAGCAGTTTGACTAGCGGGAAGACAGATACGCAGTATTTT; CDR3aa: CASSLTSGKTDTQYF
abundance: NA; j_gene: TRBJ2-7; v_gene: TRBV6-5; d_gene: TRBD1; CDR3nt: TGTGCCAGCAGTTACACCCGCGACAGGGGAGAGCAGTACTTC; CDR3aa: CASSYTRDRGEQYF
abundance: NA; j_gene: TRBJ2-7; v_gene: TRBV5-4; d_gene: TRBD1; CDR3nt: TGTGCCAGCAGCCGGGACAGACACTACGAGCAGTACTTC; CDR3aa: CASSRDRHYEQYF
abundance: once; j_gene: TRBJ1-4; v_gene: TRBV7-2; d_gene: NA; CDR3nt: TGTGCCAGCAGCTTAGGTTCAGGGAAAAAACTGTTTTTT; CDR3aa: CASSLGSGKKLFF
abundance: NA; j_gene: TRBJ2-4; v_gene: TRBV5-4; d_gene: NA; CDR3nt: TGTGCCAGCAGCCCCCCGGGGGATCTTAAAAACATTCAGTACTTC; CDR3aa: CASSPPGDLKNIQYF
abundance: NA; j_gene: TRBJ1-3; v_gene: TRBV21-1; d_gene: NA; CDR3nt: TGTGCCAGAGGAAGGGGACAGGCGACCTTTTCTCCTTCGGGTGGAGGGCTGGGAAACACCATATATTTT; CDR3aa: CARGRGQATFSPSGGGLGNTIYF
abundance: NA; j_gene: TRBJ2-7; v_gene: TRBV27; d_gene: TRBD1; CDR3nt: TGTGCCGGCAGTTTAGGGACAGGGGGTTTCTCCTACGAGCAGTACTTC; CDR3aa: CAGSLGTGGFSYEQYF
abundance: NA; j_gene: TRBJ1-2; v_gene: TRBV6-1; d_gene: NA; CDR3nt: TGTGTTGCTGGACAGAGCTATGGCTACACCTTC; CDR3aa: CVAGQSYGYTF
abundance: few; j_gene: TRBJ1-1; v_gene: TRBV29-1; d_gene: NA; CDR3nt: TGCAGCGGACGACAAGCCACTGAAGCTTTCTTT; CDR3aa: CSGRQATEAFF
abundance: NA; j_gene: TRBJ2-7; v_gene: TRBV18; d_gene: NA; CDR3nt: TGTGCCAGCTCAGCAGGGGCGACCTCCTACGAGCAGTACTTC; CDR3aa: CASSAGATSYEQYF
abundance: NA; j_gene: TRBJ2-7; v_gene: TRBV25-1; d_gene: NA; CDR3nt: TGTGCCAGCAGTGACCCCGGGGAGGCCTCCTACGAGCAGTACTTC; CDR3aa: CASSDPGEASYEQYF
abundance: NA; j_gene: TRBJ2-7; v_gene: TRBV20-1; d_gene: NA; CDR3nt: TGCAGTGCTAGAGATGGGCAAGAGCAGTACTTC; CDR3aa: CSARDGQEQYF
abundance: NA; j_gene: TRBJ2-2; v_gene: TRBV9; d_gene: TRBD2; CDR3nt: TGTGCCAGCAGCGTTACAGCGGGAACGAACACCGGGGAGCTGTTTTTT; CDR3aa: CASSVTAGTNTGELFF
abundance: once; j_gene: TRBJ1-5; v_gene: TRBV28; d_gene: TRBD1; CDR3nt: TGTGCCAGCAATCTTCCAGACAGGGGTCAGCCCCAGCATTTT; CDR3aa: CASNLPDRGQPQHF
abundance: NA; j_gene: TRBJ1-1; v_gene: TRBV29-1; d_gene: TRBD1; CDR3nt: TGCAGCGTTGATCGGTCAGGGGGGACTGAAGCTTTCTTT; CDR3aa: CSVDRSGGTEAFF